Below are 21 T cell receptor beta chains sequenced from a single sample in a study of CXCR3-negative and CXCR3-positive naive CD8 T cells. Libraries of TRB cDNA were made by 5' RACE and carried UMIs. From its re-call of the 5' RACE reads, TCRdb lists each CDR3 protein once, without DNA. The sample data list 45,000 or so distinct CDR3 sequences. The sample consisted of memory CD8+ T cells from blood. Receptor source: a human donor in good health. Some clones in this sample may be carry-over from other donors' samples.

CDR3 protein: CASRTGAAEQYF. The chain employs TRBV28 and TRBJ2-7; TCRdb's D call of TRBD2 is untestable without DNA. The CDR3 runs to 12 residues. Germline assignment: CDR1 MDHEN and CDR2 SYDVKM.

V usage is TRBV10-3 and J usage is TRBJ2-7; the D call from TCRdb, TRBD2, cannot be confirmed without DNA. The CDR3 covers 14 residues. In germline, CDR1 is ENHRY, CDR2 SYGVKD. CDR3 region: CAISELAGENEQYF.

The rearrangement uses TRBV7-6 and TRBJ2-7; TCRdb picks TRBD2, but there is no DNA to check that call. Germline lookup yields CDR1 SGHVS and CDR2 FNYEAQ. The CDR3 consists of 14 residues. CDR3 amino acids: CASSPGTSGGEQYF.

The chain has TRBV7-9 and TRBJ2-3; TCRdb's D gene call, TRBD1, goes unchecked for lack of DNA. The CDR3 is 15 residues long. Germline CDR1 reads SEHNR; CDR2 reads FQNEAQ (reference sequence). The CDR3: CASSRDPAHTDTQYF.

This sequence joins TRBV28 and TRBJ2-1; TCRdb's D call of TRBD1 is untestable without DNA. CDR3 length: 15 residues. CDR1 MDHEN and CDR2 SYDVKM come from the germline V gene. CDR3 sequence reads: CASSLRGFSYNEQFF.

The chain is built from TRBV6-2 or TRBV6-3 and TRBJ1-1; TCRdb's D call, TRBD1, is unchecked because there is no DNA. CDR1 and CDR2 from the germline V gene are MNHEY and SVGEGT. The CDR3 consists of 15 residues. The CDR3 loop is CASSYSTDSNTEAFF.

This chain uses TRBV29-1 with TRBJ2-3; TCRdb designates TRBD1, a call that cannot be tested without DNA. The germline CDR1 and CDR2 sequences are SQVTM and ANQGSEA. The CDR3 spans 15 residues. The CDR3 sequence: CSVETGGSIADTQYF.

The chain has TRBV7-9 and TRBJ1-6; TCRdb lists TRBD1, though no DNA is available to test this call. This CDR3 has 16 amino acids. From germline, CDR1 is SEHNR and CDR2 FQNEAQ (reference sequence). The CDR3 sequence: CASSSGTQGDNSPLHF.

This sequence joins TRBV12-3 or TRBV12-4 and TRBJ1-1. This CDR3 contains 13 residues. CDR3: CDSSFVRFGVAFF.

The chain recombines TRBV12-3 or TRBV12-4 with TRBJ1-1; the TCRdb call, TRBD1, lacks DNA for checking. CDR3 length: 15 residues. The CDR3: CASGDRGSPNTEAFF.

This chain joins TRBV20-1 and TRBJ2-7; the TCRdb D gene call, TRBD1, has no DNA to confirm it. Per the germline V gene, CDR1 is DFQATT and CDR2 is SNEGSKA (reference sequence). The CDR3 extends over 13 amino acids. The CDR3 loop reads CSARDQGAYEQYF.

The chain carries TRBV12-3 or TRBV12-4 and TRBJ1-5. The CDR3 sequence is 14 residues long. The CDR3 loop is CASSLGAGNQPQHF.

V is TRBV29-1 and J is TRBJ2-3; TCRdb's D call of TRBD1 is untestable without DNA. This CDR3 contains 14 residues. The germline V gene has CDR1 SQVTM and CDR2 ANQGSEA. The CDR3 sequence is CSVGDRGTTDTQYF.

The chain has TRBV29-1 and TRBJ2-2. Germline assignment: CDR1 SQVTM and CDR2 ANQGSEA. The CDR3 is made up of 12 amino acids. This CDR3 reads CSVEIVAGELFF.

The V call is TRBV19, the J call TRBJ2-1; lacking DNA, the TRBD1 call made by TCRdb goes unchecked. Germline CDR1 is LNHDA and CDR2 is SQIVND (reference sequence). The CDR3 loop spans 14 amino acids. CDR3 sequence reads: CASSMSGAYNEQFF.

The chain uses TRBV7-8 and TRBJ2-2; TCRdb names TRBD1, which stays unverified in the absence of DNA. CDR3 length: 15 amino acids. Germline V gene lookup returns CDR1 SGHVS and CDR2 FQNEAQ. This chain's CDR3 is CASSHSPWDTGELFF. Drawing the rest from reference TRBV7-8 and TRBJ2-2, the complete variable domain is GAGVSQSPRYKVAKRGQDVALRCDPISGHVSLFWYQQALGQGPEFLTYFQNEAQLDKSGLPSDRFFAERPEGSVSTLKIQRTQQEDSAVYLCASSHSPWDTGELFFGEGSRLTVL.

This chain connects TRBV27 to TRBJ2-3; the TCRdb call, TRBD1, lacks DNA for checking. The CDR3 has 16 amino acids. Germline lookup yields CDR1 MNHEY and CDR2 SMNVEV (reference sequence). CDR3 in amino acids: CASSPGTGPDPGAQYF.

The chain has TRBV24-1 and TRBJ2-7; the TCRdb D gene call, TRBD1, has no DNA to confirm it. Germline V CDR1 and CDR2: KGHDR, SFDVKD. The CDR3 totals 15 residues. The CDR3 spells CATSFDRDWTYEQYF.

The chain is built from TRBV15 and TRBJ2-1; TCRdb outputs TRBD2, but without DNA this stays unchecked. CDR3 length equals 19 residues. From germline, CDR1 is LNHNV and CDR2 YYDKDF (reference sequence). CDR3 amino acids: CATSSDRSGTSGGYNEQFF. Full variable domain (remainder filled in from reference TRBV15 and TRBJ2-1): DAMVIQNPRYQVTQFGKPVTLSCSQTLNHNVMYWYQQKSSQAPKLLFHYYDKDFNNEADTPDNFQSRRPNTSFCFLDIRSPGLGDTAMYLCATSSDRSGTSGGYNEQFFGPGTRLTVL.

The gene calls are TRBV29-1 and TRBJ2-7; checking the TCRdb D call of TRBD1 is not possible without DNA. CDR1 and CDR2 from the germline V gene are SQVTM and ANQGSEA. The CDR3 consists of 12 residues. CDR3 loop: CSVGAGSGEQYF.

The chain is built from TRBV12-3 or TRBV12-4 and TRBJ2-3; the TCRdb call, TRBD2, lacks DNA for checking. The CDR3 contains 18 residues. The CDR3 here is CASSSSGTRFPSTDTQYF.